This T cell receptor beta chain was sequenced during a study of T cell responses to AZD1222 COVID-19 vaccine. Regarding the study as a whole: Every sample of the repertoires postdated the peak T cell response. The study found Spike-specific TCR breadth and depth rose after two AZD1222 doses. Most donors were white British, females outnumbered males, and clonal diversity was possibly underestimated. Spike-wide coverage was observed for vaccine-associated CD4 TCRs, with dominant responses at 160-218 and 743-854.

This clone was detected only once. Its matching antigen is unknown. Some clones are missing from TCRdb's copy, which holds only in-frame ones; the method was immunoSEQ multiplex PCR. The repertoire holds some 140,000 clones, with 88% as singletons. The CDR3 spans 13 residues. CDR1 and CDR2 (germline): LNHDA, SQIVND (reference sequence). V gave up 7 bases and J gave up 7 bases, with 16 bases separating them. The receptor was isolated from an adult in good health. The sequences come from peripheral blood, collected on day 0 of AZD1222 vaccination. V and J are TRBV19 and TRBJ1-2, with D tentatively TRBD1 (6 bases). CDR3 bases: TGTGCCAGTACTGTACAGGGTTTTGGTGGCTACACCTTC. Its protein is CASTVQGFGGYTF.